This T cell receptor beta chain was identified during a study of T cells in Graves' hyperthyroidism and ophthalmopathy (dated by TCRdb to the late 2010s). A note on the overall study: Peripheral blood was sampled at the time of initial diagnosis, prior to any treatment. The paper reports TCR Vbeta CDR3 sequencing of over 120 peripheral blood samples: some 44 ophthalmopathy, around 80 hyperthyroidism and around 17 progressor patients. In six Graves' hyperthyroidism patients, the study also compared T-cell repertoires from thyroid tissue with T-cell repertoires from blood. To identify TCR V-J signatures that set the groups apart, the researchers used a discovery cohort of 95 to 100 patients, made up of approximately 43 with Graves' ophthalmopathy and some 58 with stable Graves' hyperthyroidism. The 85 to 100 discovery patients were divided at random into training and test sets in a 7:3 ratio. Prospective prediction of ophthalmopathy was tested in an independent validation cohort consisting of 18 hyperthyroidism patients and approximately 16 patients who later progressed to ophthalmopathy. After sampling, hyperthyroidism patients received methimazole starting at 30 mg daily, and ophthalmopathy patients received high-dose intravenous methylprednisolone.

V is pruned by 1 base and J by 3 bases, leaving 2 bases of the junction without a gene match. The CDR3 starts with the cysteine, ends with the phenylalanine, and has 15 residues. Solely the CDR3 DNA is kept, with 45 bases framed from the first base. CDR1 and CDR2 were assigned from the germline V gene as SGHAT and FQNNGV. Amplification of TCR beta CDR3 regions was carried out from RNA transcripts. A first-round RT-PCR of the TCR CDR3 used the HTBI primer set with the Qiagen OneStep RT-PCR kit. Libraries were constructed in a second round of multiplex PCR, after which size selection and purification were performed. Paired-end sequencing of the libraries was performed with 100 bp reads on an Illumina HiSeq2000. Per the authors' processing: SOAPnuke was used to process the raw data, removing reads that contained adapters or uncalled bases, had a mean Phred below 15, or lacked an exact match to the constant primer or identifier. COPE v1.2.5 was used to merge high-quality paired reads, and clonotypes were defined as unique nucleotide sequences. MiTCR v1.1 was used to align the clonotypes against IMGT TRBV, TRBD and TRBJ reference segments. Analysis was restricted to V-J combinations with a frequency above 0.0001, which covered 98% to 99.2% of repertoires. A TCS score was defined as the ratio of F50 (clonal expansion) to E x V (chaos), with BLOSUM62-based TCRdist applied between CDR3 peptides within each V-J. Welch's t-statistics and random forest reduced 514 V-J features to roughly 13, which were used in a naive Bayes classifier (R e1071). The similarity between thyroid and blood repertoires was quantified using the Morisita-Horn index. The public reads were reanalyzed by TCRdb: fastp trimming at Q25, MiXCR alignment, in-frame beta chains only. Each CDR3 protein appears once, grouped with its most common genes and DNA. For this entry, the V and J calls and clone size follow TCRdb and not the study's own pipeline. For this sample the table gives 750,000 to 950,000 distinct CDR3 sequences, of which over 35% were detected only once. About 8.9% of the sample rests with the top ten.

Graves' hyperthyroidism was defined as stable when no progression to ophthalmopathy occurred over 18 months of follow-up. Hyperthyroidism patients were newly diagnosed, had a disease duration of under 2 months, and were aged 18 to 65 years. The study excluded patients with uncontrolled infections, other autoimmune diseases, pregnancy or lactation. Diagnoses relied on clinical symptoms, serum thyroxine and TRAb, thyroid ultrasound and orbital computed tomography. PBMCs were separated from roughly 10 ml of fresh peripheral blood using Ficoll-Paque density gradient centrifugation. Trizol reagent was used to extract total RNA, and RNA quality was then checked on an Agilent 2100 Bioanalyzer. A few counts support this clonotype. The specificity of this receptor is unknown. One base away there is no much larger clone; base qualities are not given. The research as a whole found: In validation, the model predicted progression to ophthalmopathy a median of roughly 6.5 months before onset, with roughly 70% sensitivity and 72.22% specificity. Blood samples also contained most of the expanded thyroid clonotypes (frequency above 0.001), which suggests that blood repertoires may reflect thyroid immune responses. No statistical method was used to set the sample size in advance, and investigators knew the group allocation. In cross-validation, a model built on a 13 V-J signature told ophthalmopathy apart from stable hyperthyroidism with approximately 90% sensitivity and approximately 81% specificity, and in testing the same model reached 80%/75%.

The receptor chain draws on TRBV11-2 and TRBJ2-5, and TRBD2 aligns with 10 junction nucleotides. Sequenced: blood. The origin of this receptor is a man younger than 35 with Graves' hyperthyroidism. CDR3 sequence: CASSLVLAGEETQYF. The DNA sequence follows: TGTGCCAGCAGCTTAGTTCTAGCGGGGGAAGAGACCCAGTACTTC.